This T cell receptor (beta chain) was recorded in a study of shared clonotypes between healthy human individuals. Findings of the study overall: Clonotype sharing across donors was expected to vary with sequencing depth.

Libraries were prepared by immunoSEQ multiplex PCR; TCRdb keeps only in-frame clonotypes and omits some of them. The table shows about 320,000 clones, with 87% occurring only once. The CDR3 is made up of 15 amino acids. Germline CDR1 reads SGHRS; CDR2 reads YFSETQ. V lost 4 bases and J 6 bases, leaving 16 bases between the germline ends. Combining CD45RO+ cells with CCR7-negative CD45RA+ TemRA cells gave CD8 memory. Notes on this clone: Its antigen is as yet unknown.

This chain uses TRBV5-1 with TRBJ1-4; possibly TRBD1 for D (5 bases). Sequenced material: memory CD8+ T cells sorted from blood. Subset described: CD45RO+ cells pooled with CCR7-negative TemRA cells. The clonotype comes from a man aged 18 to 29 in good health. CDR3 nucleotides: TGCGCCAGCAGCCCCCTGGGGCCATGGGATGAAAAACTGTTTTTT. Its protein is CASSPLGPWDEKLFF. Variable domain in full (rest from reference TRBV5-1 and TRBJ1-4): KAGVTQTPRYLIKTRGQQVTLSCSPISGHRSVSWYQQTPGQGLQFLFEYFSETQRNKGNFPGRFSGRQFSNSRSEMNVSTLELGDSALYLCASSPLGPWDEKLFFGSGTQLSVL.